The next 31 T cell receptor beta chains were all read from a single sample in a study of blood T cell repertoires in COVID-19 (dated by TCRdb to the early 2020s). Library construction relied on the immunoSEQ multiplex PCR assay. This is the immuneACCESS table as TCRdb keeps it, with only in-frame sequences that have V and J called. A part of the clones is gone; compared with another copy, unresolved V genes explain less than half, and the rest is unexplained. This sample is represented by hundreds of thousands of clones; around 89% of them were singletons. The biggest ten clones account for approximately 4.6% of the sample. What was sequenced was peripheral blood. The receptor set was obtained from a man aged 35 to 55 with acute or convalescent COVID-19.

This rearrangement joins TRBV27 to TRBJ2-3, with 8 bases fitting TRBD1. V lost 8 bases and J lost 0; bases outside the gene matches: 7. Germline values: CDR1 MNHEY, CDR2 SMNVEV (reference sequence). This CDR3 is built from 15 residues. CDR3 loop: CASGWTGSSTDTQYF. The CDR3, as DNA: TGTGCCAGCGGATGGACAGGGAGTAGCACAGATACGCAGTATTTT.

This clone appeared a single time. The chain links TRBV2 to TRBJ1-2; TRBD1 is a possible D gene (5 bases). V was pared by 2 bases and J by 7 bases, with 11 bases between. The CDR3 runs to 13 residues. The germline V gene encodes CDR1 SNHLY and CDR2 FYNNEI. The CDR3 DNA reads TGTGCCAGCAGTGAAACGGTGGGGGGTGGCTACACCTTC. Translation: CASSETVGGGYTF.

The genes are TRBV21-1 and TRBJ2-7; TRBD1, the table's D call, was not compared with the DNA. TRBV21-1 is reported as a pseudogene. CDR3 length equals 15 residues. The CDR3, as DNA: TGTGCCACGCGACCCGACAGGGGTACCCCCTACGAGCAGTACTTC. Its protein is CATRPDRGTPYEQYF.

The chain joins TRBV5-4 to TRBJ2-2; D is perhaps TRBD2 (7 bases). Germline CDR1 and CDR2: SGHNT and YYREEE (reference sequence). V lost 5 bases and J 1 base, leaving 18 bases between the germline ends. The CDR3 is 17 residues long. The DNA of the CDR3 is TGTGCCAGCAGAAGGGACGGGGGGCTAATGAACACCGGGGAGCTGTTTTTT. This translates into CASRRDGGLMNTGELFF.

The gene calls are TRBV15 and TRBJ2-7; 8 nucleotides line up with TRBD1. Germline assignment: CDR1 LNHNV and CDR2 YYDKDF (reference sequence). V lost 3 bases and J lost 3; bases outside the gene matches: 1. The CDR3 is made up of 13 amino acids. In nucleotides, the CDR3 is TGTGCCACCAGCAGGGACAGGGTCTACGAGCAGTACTTC. Protein: CATSRDRVYEQYF. Using reference TRBV15 and TRBJ2-7 for the parts outside the CDR3, the full variable domain is DAMVIQNPRYQVTQFGKPVTLSCSQTLNHNVMYWYQQKSSQAPKLLFHYYDKDFNNEADTPDNFQSRRPNTSFCFLDIRSPGLGDTAMYLCATSRDRVYEQYFGPGTRLTVT.

The chain joins TRBV7-2 to TRBJ1-3; D is unresolved. The CDR3 runs to 16 residues. V shed 1 base and J shed 0 bases, with 10 bases lying between them. In germline, CDR1 is SGHTA, CDR2 FQGNSA. CDR3 protein: CASSLGPPSSGNTIYF. The CDR3 nucleotides read TGTGCCAGCAGCTTAGGTCCCCCTAGCTCTGGAAACACCATATATTTT.

The J gene is TRBJ2-1, the V gene TRBV27, with 8 bases aligning to TRBD2. The V gene's germline CDR1 is MNHEY and CDR2 SMNVEV (reference sequence). V was clipped by 1 base and J by 0 bases; unmatched bases: 11. The CDR3 covers 19 residues. The CDR3 spells CASSLLGRGGLASYNEQFF. CDR3 sequence (DNA): TGTGCCAGCAGTTTATTGGGCAGGGGTGGACTAGCCTCCTACAATGAGCAGTTCTTC.

The chain couples TRBV5-5 to TRBJ1-4, with 9 bases identical to TRBD1. The CDR3 is made up of 16 amino acids. V was pared by 2 bases and J by 3 bases, with 5 bases of the junction left unmatched. The germline gives CDR1 SGHKS, CDR2 YYEKEE (reference sequence). The DNA for the CDR3 is TGTGCCAGCAGCTTCGGGACAGGGTGGGCTAATGAAAAACTGTTTTTT. Translated, it gives CASSFGTGWANEKLFF.

This sequence joins TRBV9 and TRBJ1-4; 8 bases fit TRBD1. The ends lost 3 bases at V and 3 bases at J; junction bases unmatched: 7. The germline CDR1 and CDR2 sequences are SGDLS and YYNGEE. This CDR3 is 16 amino acids long. In DNA, the CDR3 is TGTGCCAGCAGCGGATACACAGGGGGGGCTAATGAAAAACTGTTTTTT. Residues: CASSGYTGGANEKLFF.

The chain links TRBV5-1 to TRBJ1-2; D might be TRBD1 (5 bases). The CDR3 totals 14 residues. The germline V gene encodes CDR1 SGHRS and CDR2 YFSETQ. V lost 5 bases and J lost 7, with 18 bases in between. The CDR3 protein is CASRIRRGEPGYTF. For the CDR3, the DNA is TGCGCCAGCAGGATTCGGCGGGGGGAACCTGGCTACACCTTC.

CDR3 DNA sequence: TGTGCCAGCAGTGACGGCAGGGGAAGGGACTATGGCTACACCTTC. Protein sequence: CASSDGRGRDYGYTF. The chain couples TRBV6-4 to TRBJ1-2; D may be TRBD1 (6 bases). Germline CDR1 reads MRHNA; CDR2 reads SNTAGT. The CDR3 totals 15 residues. Trimming pared 2 bases from V and 3 bases from J, leaving 13 bases between.

The chain joins TRBV5-5 to TRBJ1-1; D is unresolved. V was pared by 2 bases and J by 5 bases, with 7 bases between. Per the germline V gene, CDR1 is SGHKS and CDR2 is YYEKEE (reference sequence). The CDR3 runs to 12 residues. DNA for the CDR3: TGTGCCAGCAGCTTCCCGGGGACTGAAGCTTTCTTT. It codes for CASSFPGTEAFF.

The genes are TRBV28 and TRBJ1-2, with 7 bases that match TRBD1. The CDR3 has 13 residues. CDR1 is MDHEN, CDR2 SYDVKM, per germline. Trimming cost V 5 bases and J 4 bases; bases outside gene matches: 4. The CDR3 spells CASSPTGSYGYTF. The CDR3 region has the DNA TGTGCCAGCAGTCCGACAGGGAGCTATGGCTACACCTTC.

The chain recombines TRBV3-1 (or the pseudogene TRBV3-2) with TRBJ1-2; 7 bases align to TRBD1. J lost 4 bases, V lost 4 bases, and 3 bases had no gene match. Looked up from germline, CDR1 is LGHDT and CDR2 is YNNKEL (reference sequence). The CDR3 has 13 residues. This CDR3 reads CASSPRQGYGYTF. CDR3 DNA: TGTGCCAGCAGCCCCAGACAGGGCTATGGCTACACCTTC.

V and J are TRBV5-1 and TRBJ2-3, with D maybe TRBD2 (5 bases). The germline V and J ends were trimmed by 4 bases and 6 bases, with 21 bases remaining between them. Germline lookup yields CDR1 SGHRS and CDR2 YFSETQ. This CDR3 spans 16 amino acids. The CDR3 DNA follows: TGCGCCAGCAGCCCCGTGGTGGACTCTAGAGGTGATACGCAGTATTTT. Protein product: CASSPVVDSRGDTQYF.

The genes are TRBV5-1 and TRBJ1-4, with 8 bases matching TRBD1. The CDR3 consists of 15 residues. The ends lost 5 bases at V and 7 bases at J; junction bases unmatched: 10. Germline CDR1 SGHRS, CDR2 YFSETQ. The CDR3 region has the DNA TGCGCCAGCAGAATCGGACAGGGTATTAGTGAAAAACTGTTTTTT. Protein product: CASRIGQGISEKLFF.

The chain employs TRBV5-1 and TRBJ1-4, with no clear D. V lost 2 bases and J lost 3, with 8 bases in between. This CDR3 comprises 14 residues. Looked up from germline, CDR1 is SGHRS and CDR2 is YFSETQ. The CDR3 loop reads CASSFREPNEKLFF. The CDR3 bases are TGCGCCAGCAGCTTCCGGGAACCTAATGAAAAACTGTTTTTT.

The rearrangement joins TRBV3-1 (or the pseudogene TRBV3-2) to TRBJ1-3, with 7 bases fitting TRBD1. Germline CDR1 reads LGHDT; CDR2 reads YNNKEL (reference sequence). The V and J ends lost 0 bases and 4 bases, in that order; junction bases with no gene match: 12. The CDR3 sequence is 18 residues long. CDR3: CASSQEGNGDRRGNTIYF. In nucleotides, the CDR3 is TGTGCCAGCAGCCAAGAAGGGAACGGGGACAGACGGGGAAACACCATATATTTT.

The chain is built from TRBV7-3 and TRBJ2-1; 11 bases align to TRBD2. J gave up 8 bases and V 4 bases, and 7 bases lay outside the gene matches. The CDR3 length is 15 residues. Germline V gives CDR1 SGHTA, CDR2 FQGTGA. This CDR3 reads CASSSLAGGPDEQFF. CDR3 nucleotide sequence: TGTGCCAGCAGCTCCTTAGCGGGGGGGCCAGATGAGCAGTTCTTC.

Comment on this clone: Other DNA sequences within the sample encode an identical CDR3. This chain uses TRBV6-1 with TRBJ1-5; D gene unclear. The CDR3 runs to 13 residues. V was trimmed by 2 bases and J by 2 bases, leaving 4 bases between them. Germline-derived CDR1 and CDR2 are MNHNS and SASEGT. The CDR3 DNA sequence: TGTGCCAGCAGTGAAACTGGCAATCAGCCCCAGCATTTT. Translating gives CASSETGNQPQHF.

The chain has TRBV5-6 and TRBJ2-7; a possible D gene is TRBD1 (6 bases). CDR1 SGHDT and CDR2 YYEEEE come from the germline V gene. Trimming removed 2 bases at V and 0 bases at J, with 15 bases between. This CDR3 is 16 amino acids long. CDR3 loop: CASSFQTGLTSYEQYF. The CDR3, as DNA: TGTGCCAGCAGCTTCCAGACAGGTTTGACCTCCTACGAGCAGTACTTC. The full variable domain, rest sourced from reference TRBV5-6 and TRBJ2-7, is DAGVTQSPTHLIKTRGQQVTLRCSPKSGHDTVSWYQQALGQGPQFIFQYYEEEERQRGNFPDRFSGHQFPNYSSELNVNALLLGDSALYLCASSFQTGLTSYEQYFGPGTRLTVT.

The J gene is TRBJ1-4, the V gene TRBV3-1 (or the pseudogene TRBV3-2); maybe TRBD1 (5 bases). V gave up 1 base and J gave up 7 bases, with 10 bases separating them. The CDR3 is 14 residues long. Germline lookup yields CDR1 LGHDT and CDR2 YNNKEL (reference sequence). The CDR3 DNA reads as TGTGCCAGCAGCCAAGTCGGGGGGGGTGAAAAACTGTTTTTT. It is translated as CASSQVGGGEKLFF.

The rearrangement joins TRBV11-1 to TRBJ2-1; no firm D call. Trimming removed 5 bases at V and 4 bases at J, with 9 bases between. Germline CDR1 SGHAT, CDR2 FQDESV (reference sequence). There are 13 residues in the CDR3. As DNA, the CDR3 is TGTGCCAGCAGCCCAGATTTATACAATGAGCAGTTCTTC. Amino acid sequence: CASSPDLYNEQFF.

This chain joins TRBV5-4 and TRBJ2-7, with 12 bases fitting TRBD1. V gave up 4 bases and J gave up 5 bases; unmatched junction bases: 7. CDR3 length: 15 amino acids. CDR1 is SGHNT and CDR2 is YYREEE in the germline V gene (reference sequence). CDR3 in amino acids: CASSLPGTGGNEQYF. The CDR3 DNA sequence: TGTGCCAGCAGCCTGCCCGGGACAGGGGGCAACGAGCAGTACTTC.

The J gene is TRBJ2-1, the V gene TRBV19, with D tentatively TRBD1 (6 bases). Trimming stripped 8 bases from V and 0 bases from J, with 8 bases between. Per the germline V gene, CDR1 is LNHDA and CDR2 is SQIVND (reference sequence). The length of the CDR3 is 13 residues. CDR3 in amino acids: CASGQFSYNEQFF. In DNA form, the CDR3 reads TGTGCCAGTGGACAGTTCTCCTACAATGAGCAGTTCTTC. The whole variable domain, filled in from reference TRBV19 and TRBJ2-1, reads DGGITQSPKYLFRKEGQNVTLSCEQNLNHDAMYWYRQDPGQGLRLIYYSQIVNDFQKGDIAEGYSVSREKKESFPLTVTSAQKNPTAFYLCASGQFSYNEQFFGPGTRLTVL.

V usage is TRBV5-4 and J usage is TRBJ1-2; TRBD1 agrees at 7 bases. Germline V gives CDR1 SGHNT, CDR2 YYREEE (reference sequence). The CDR3 runs 13 residues. V lost 4 bases to trimming and J lost 6 bases; unmatched junction nucleotides: 6. CDR3 amino acids: CASSLWTGDGYTF. Here the CDR3 DNA reads TGTGCCAGCAGCCTATGGACAGGTGATGGCTACACCTTC.

The chain is built from TRBV5-1 and TRBJ1-6; TRBD1 matches 7 bases. Trimming cost V 4 bases and J 7 bases; bases outside gene matches: 8. The CDR3 runs to 15 residues. The V gene's germline CDR1 is SGHRS and CDR2 YFSETQ. The CDR3 nucleotides read TGCGCCAGCAGCAGGACAGGAGACCCGAATTCACCCCTCCACTTT. This gives the protein CASSRTGDPNSPLHF.

The CDR3 reads CATSRVDRQPQHF. The DNA of the CDR3 is TGTGCCACCAGCAGAGTAGATAGACAGCCCCAGCATTTT. This chain joins TRBV15 and TRBJ1-5; D is unresolved. This CDR3 is 13 amino acids long. Trimming took 1 base from V and 7 from J, leaving 8 bases between them. Germline CDR1 LNHNV, CDR2 YYDKDF (reference sequence).

The V call is TRBV5-7, the J call TRBJ1-2, with no clear D. TRBV5-7 is annotated as an ORF whose role is uncertain. V was pared by 2 bases and J by 9 bases, with 14 bases between. The length of the CDR3 is 13 residues. In DNA, the CDR3 is TGTGCCAGCAGCTTACTACTCTTACCATGCTACACCTTC. Its protein product is CASSLLLLPCYTF.

This chain links TRBV5-4 with TRBJ1-3, with D perhaps matching TRBD1 (5 bases). Trimming removed 7 bases at V and 2 bases at J, with 10 bases between. Germline V CDR1 and CDR2: SGHNT, YYREEE (reference sequence). The CDR3 is made up of 13 amino acids. CDR3 nucleotide sequence: TGTGCCAGCGCGGGGGGAGCTGGAAACACCATATATTTT. Translating gives CASAGGAGNTIYF.

V and J are TRBV5-3 and TRBJ1-6; D call uncertain. TRBV5-3 is classed as an ORF, of uncertain function. The V end was cut by 0 bases, the J end by 10 bases, with 32 bases between. CDR3 length: 21 residues. The CDR3 DNA reads TGTGCCAGAAGCTTGGGGTTGGGGTGGCAGGTTCTTACCATTACGGGATCACCCCTCCACTTT. Encoded protein: CARSLGLGWQVLTITGSPLHF.